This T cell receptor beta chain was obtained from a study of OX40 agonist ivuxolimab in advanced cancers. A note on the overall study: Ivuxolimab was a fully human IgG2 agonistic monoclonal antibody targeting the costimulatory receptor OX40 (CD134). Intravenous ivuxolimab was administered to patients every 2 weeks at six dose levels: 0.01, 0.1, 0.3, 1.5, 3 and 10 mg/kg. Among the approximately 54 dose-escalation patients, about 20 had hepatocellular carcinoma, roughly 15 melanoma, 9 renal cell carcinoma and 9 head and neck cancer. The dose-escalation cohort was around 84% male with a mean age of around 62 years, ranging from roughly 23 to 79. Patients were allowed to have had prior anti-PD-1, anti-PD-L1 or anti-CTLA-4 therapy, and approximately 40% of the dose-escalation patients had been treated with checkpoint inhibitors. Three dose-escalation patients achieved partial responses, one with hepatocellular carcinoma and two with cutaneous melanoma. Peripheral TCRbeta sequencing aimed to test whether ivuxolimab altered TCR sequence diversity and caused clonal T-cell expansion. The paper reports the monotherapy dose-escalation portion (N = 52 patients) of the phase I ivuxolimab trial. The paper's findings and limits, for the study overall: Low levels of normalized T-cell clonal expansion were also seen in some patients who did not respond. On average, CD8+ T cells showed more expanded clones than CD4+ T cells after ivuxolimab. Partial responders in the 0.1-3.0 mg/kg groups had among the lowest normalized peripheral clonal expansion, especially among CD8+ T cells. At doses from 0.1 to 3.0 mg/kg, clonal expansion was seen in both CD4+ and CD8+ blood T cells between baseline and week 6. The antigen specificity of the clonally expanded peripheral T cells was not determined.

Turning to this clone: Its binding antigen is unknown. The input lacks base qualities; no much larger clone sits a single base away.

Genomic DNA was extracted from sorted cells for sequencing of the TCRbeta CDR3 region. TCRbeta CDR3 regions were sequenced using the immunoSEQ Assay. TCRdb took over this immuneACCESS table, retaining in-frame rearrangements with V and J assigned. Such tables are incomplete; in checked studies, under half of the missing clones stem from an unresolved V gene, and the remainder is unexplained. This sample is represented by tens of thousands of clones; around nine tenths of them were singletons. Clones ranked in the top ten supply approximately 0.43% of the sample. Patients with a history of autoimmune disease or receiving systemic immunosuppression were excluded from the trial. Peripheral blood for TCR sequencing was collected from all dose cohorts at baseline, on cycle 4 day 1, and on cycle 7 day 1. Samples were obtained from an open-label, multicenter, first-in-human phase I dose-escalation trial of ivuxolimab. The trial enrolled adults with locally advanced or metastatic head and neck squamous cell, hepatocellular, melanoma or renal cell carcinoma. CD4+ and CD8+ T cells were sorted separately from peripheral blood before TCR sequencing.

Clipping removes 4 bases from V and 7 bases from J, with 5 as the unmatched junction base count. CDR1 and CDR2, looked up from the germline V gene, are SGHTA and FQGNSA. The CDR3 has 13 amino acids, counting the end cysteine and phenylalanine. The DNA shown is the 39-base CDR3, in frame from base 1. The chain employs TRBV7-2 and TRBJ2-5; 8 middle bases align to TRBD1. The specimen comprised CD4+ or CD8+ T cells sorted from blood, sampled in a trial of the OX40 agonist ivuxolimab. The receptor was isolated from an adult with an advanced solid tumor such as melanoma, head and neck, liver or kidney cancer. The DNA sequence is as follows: TGTGCCAGCAGCTCGGACAGGGACGGGACCCAGTACTTC. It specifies CASSSDRDGTQYF. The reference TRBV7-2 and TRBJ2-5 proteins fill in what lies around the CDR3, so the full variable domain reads GAGVSQSPSNKVTEKGKDVELRCDPISGHTALYWYRQSLGQGLEFLIYFQGNSAPDKSGLPSDRFSAERTGGSVSTLTIQRTQQEDSAVYLCASSSDRDGTQYFGPGTRLLVL.